This TCR beta chain was identified during a study of control samples from healthy donors and cancer patients (TCRdb year 2020). To note about this clone: Its binding antigen is unknown. No much larger clonotype is one base removed from it; base qualities were not supplied.

The library came from the immunoSEQ multiplex PCR assay. In TCRdb, the immuneACCESS table is reduced to in-frame sequences with V and J assigned. These tables do not hold every clone; where another copy was compared, an unresolved V gene accounts for under half, and the others remain unexplained. For this sample the table gives some 140,000 clones, of which 90% to 95% were detected only once. The ten largest clones capture about 5.6% of the sample. Cut back by 1 base and 4 bases, the V and J ends lie 14 bases apart. The germline V gene gives CDR1 as SGHRS and CDR2 as YFSETQ. There are 15 amino acids in the CDR3, from cysteine to phenylalanine inclusive. The read is trimmed to its CDR3 DNA, 45 bases read in frame from base 1.

The sequencing input was blood. The sequence is built from TRBV5-1 and TRBJ1-1, with no D gene named confidently. This TCR came from a man between 40 and 49 years old in good health. The CDR3 protein: CASSLLGFEGTEAFF. DNA sequence: TGCGCCAGCAGCTTGTTAGGGTTCGAGGGCACTGAAGCTTTCTTT.